What follows are 15 T cell receptor beta chains derived from one specimen sequenced in a study of blood T cell repertoires in COVID-19. Profiled with immunoSEQ multiplex PCR; TCRdb holds only in-frame clones, not every one. This sample has approximately 450,000 clones, with approximately 90% found just once. Sequenced input: PBMCs or T cells enriched from blood (not recorded which). These receptors came from a woman younger than 35 with acute COVID-19.

The chain uses TRBV7-9 and TRBJ2-7; D ambiguous. Trimming took off 3 bases at V and 2 bases at J, with 11 bases between the two ends. The CDR3 covers 14 residues. CDR1 SEHNR and CDR2 FQNEAQ come from the germline V gene (reference sequence). This CDR3 is CASSLGTATYEQYF. CDR3 nucleotide sequence: TGTGCCAGCAGCTTGGGTACAGCAACCTACGAGCAGTACTTC.

The chain employs TRBV7-8 and TRBJ2-1; 13 bases align to TRBD2. The germline V gene encodes CDR1 SGHVS and CDR2 FQNEAQ. With V trimmed by 5 bases and J by 1 base, 5 bases remained unmatched. The CDR3 is 17 amino acids. Here the CDR3 reads CASSPGLAGASYNEQFF. CDR3 nucleotides: TGTGCCAGCAGCCCCGGACTAGCGGGGGCATCCTACAATGAGCAGTTCTTC.

V usage is TRBV15 and J usage is TRBJ2-1, with 10 bases fitting TRBD2. Germline trimming cut 1 base from V and 9 bases from J; bases unmatched to any gene: 6. Germline loops: CDR1 LNHNV, CDR2 YYDKDF (reference sequence). This CDR3 has 15 residues. DNA for the CDR3: TGTGCCACCAGCAGAGGGGCTAGCGGGGGTAGTGAGCAGTTCTTC. Its translation is CATSRGASGGSEQFF.

The table lists this clone with a count of one. The chain recombines TRBV15 with TRBJ2-7; 9 bases map to TRBD1. Germline loops: CDR1 LNHNV, CDR2 YYDKDF (reference sequence). After removal of 0 bases from V and 3 bases from J, the junction contained 3 bases not matched to a gene. The CDR3 is 15 amino acids. CDR3 sequence reads: CATSRDWGQGYEQYF. DNA of the CDR3: TGTGCCACCAGCAGAGATTGGGGACAGGGCTACGAGCAGTACTTC. Full variable domain (missing parts from reference TRBV15 and TRBJ2-7): DAMVIQNPRYQVTQFGKPVTLSCSQTLNHNVMYWYQQKSSQAPKLLFHYYDKDFNNEADTPDNFQSRRPNTSFCFLDIRSPGLGDTAMYLCATSRDWGQGYEQYFGPGTRLTVT.

The V gene is TRBV6-2 or TRBV6-3, the J gene TRBJ2-3; D is ambiguous. Trimming stripped 0 bases from V and 2 bases from J, with 15 bases between. Germline values: CDR1 MNHEY, CDR2 SVGEGT. The CDR3 consists of 17 residues. The CDR3 reads CASSYSTEKLHTDTQYF. The CDR3 nucleotides are TGTGCCAGCAGTTACTCGACGGAAAAACTACACACAGATACGCAGTATTTT.

The genes are TRBV5-4 and TRBJ2-7, with D maybe TRBD1 (5 bases). CDR1 and CDR2 from the germline V gene are SGHNT and YYREEE (reference sequence). V dropped 0 bases and J dropped 5 bases, with 9 bases sitting between them. This CDR3 is 13 amino acids long. The CDR3 DNA reads as TGTGCCAGCAGCTTGGTAGGGGCAGACGAGCAGTACTTC. Its protein product is CASSLVGADEQYF.

The genes are TRBV12-3 or TRBV12-4 and TRBJ1-5, with a tentative D call TRBD1 (6 bases). Between the trimmed V and J ends, which lost 1 base and 13 bases, there was a span of 14 bases. The CDR3 has 13 amino acids. CDR3 in amino acids: CASSLGGRGLQHF. As DNA, the CDR3 is TGTGCCAGCAGTTTAGGAGGGAGGGGGTTACAGCATTTT.

The V call is TRBV27, the J call TRBJ1-6; D perhaps matches TRBD1 (5 bases). This CDR3 contains 13 residues. V gave up 5 bases and J gave up 8 bases, with 10 bases separating them. Germline CDR1 is MNHEY and CDR2 is SMNVEV (reference sequence). The CDR3 region has the DNA TGTGCCAGCAGTATAAGGGGTGATTCACCCCTCCACTTT. Amino acids: CASSIRGDSPLHF.

This clone was seen only a few times. The gene calls are TRBV14 and TRBJ1-2, with TRBD1 matching 7 bases. The germline CDR1 and CDR2 sequences are SGHDN and FVKESK. With 0 bases clipped from V and 6 bases from J, the junction kept 13 bases outside the gene matches. There are 17 residues in the CDR3. CDR3 sequence (DNA): TGTGCCAGCAGCCAAGATTCGCGACAGGGCAGGTTTGATGGCTACACCTTC. Protein product: CASSQDSRQGRFDGYTF.

The rearrangement uses TRBV7-9 and TRBJ1-1; D not certain. The CDR3 length is 13 residues. The germline V gene encodes CDR1 SEHNR and CDR2 FQNEAQ (reference sequence). V was shortened by 3 bases and J by 1 base, with 6 bases between the two germline ends. Here the CDR3 reads CASSFGENTEAFF. The CDR3 DNA sequence: TGTGCCAGCAGCTTCGGTGAGAACACTGAAGCTTTCTTT.

For the CDR3, the DNA is TGTGCCTGGAGTGTGGGAGCGGGAGGGCCGGGGGATGAGCAGTTCTTC. It is translated as CAWSVGAGGPGDEQFF. The V gene is TRBV30, the J gene TRBJ2-1; 10 positions match TRBD2. With 0 bases clipped from V and 8 bases from J, the junction kept 10 bases outside the gene matches. CDR1 is GTSNPN and CDR2 is SVGIG in the germline V gene (reference sequence). CDR3 size: 16 residues.

This chain uses TRBV6-6 with TRBJ2-5, with a weak D call TRBD2 (5 bases). CDR1 and CDR2 from the germline V gene are MNHNY and SVGAGI (reference sequence). Deletions cut 8 bases from V and 5 bases from J, with 18 bases between. The CDR3 is 14 amino acids. As DNA, the CDR3 is TGTGCCAGCGGGAACCGGGGTTTAACGGAGACCCAGTACTTC. Protein: CASGNRGLTETQYF.

The genes are TRBV10-3 and TRBJ1-2, with D possibly matching TRBD1 (6 bases). The CDR3 has 15 amino acids. Germline V CDR1 and CDR2: ENHRY, SYGVKD. Trimming removed 6 bases from V and 3 bases from J, with 17 bases in between. CDR3 nucleotides: TGTGCCATCAGCCCCCAGGGGAACTATCACTATGGCTACACCTTC. Protein: CAISPQGNYHYGYTF.

The chain uses TRBV25-1 and TRBJ1-2; maybe TRBD1 (5 bases). The CDR3 totals 12 residues. Trimming removed 4 bases at V and 11 bases at J, with 14 bases between. Germline loops: CDR1 MGHDK, CDR2 SYGVNS. The DNA of the CDR3 is TGTGCCAGCAGTGGGGCTTGGGGCGCGTACACCTTC. Amino acid sequence: CASSGAWGAYTF.

This clone was counted only a few times. This sequence joins TRBV7-9 and TRBJ1-1, with TRBD1 identical over 7 bases. Germline V gives CDR1 SEHNR, CDR2 FQNEAQ (reference sequence). The V gene end was trimmed by 5 bases and the J gene end by 6 bases; junction bases not matched to a gene: 3. CDR3 length: 12 amino acids. The CDR3 DNA reads as TGTGCCAGCAGCCAAACAGGGGCTGAAGCTTTCTTT. Its translation: CASSQTGAEAFF.